This TCR beta chain derives from a study of identical twins. Points from the study as a whole: Memory repertoires showed no such pattern, whereas abundant cord blood beta clonotypes carried fewer insertions.

This clonotype was observed at least ten times. Antigen unknown. Looked up from germline, CDR1 is SQVTM and CDR2 is ANQGSEA. The trim removed 6 bases at V and 7 bases at J, leaving 5 bases unmatched. CDR3 length equals 12 residues. Using its own MiXCR run on the 5' RACE reads, TCRdb lists one record per CDR3 protein. The sample holds hundreds of thousands of distinct CDR3 sequences, 7% to 7.5% seen once. The sample was also linked to a second study, of yellow fever vaccine responses in identical twins.

The chain carries TRBV29-1 and TRBJ2-1; 8 bases are shared with TRBD1. Material: PBMCs. The sequence came from a woman aged 18-35 years in good health. DNA of the CDR3: TGCAGCGTAATAACAGGGGGGAATGAGCAGTTCTTC. Translating it yields CSVITGGNEQFF.